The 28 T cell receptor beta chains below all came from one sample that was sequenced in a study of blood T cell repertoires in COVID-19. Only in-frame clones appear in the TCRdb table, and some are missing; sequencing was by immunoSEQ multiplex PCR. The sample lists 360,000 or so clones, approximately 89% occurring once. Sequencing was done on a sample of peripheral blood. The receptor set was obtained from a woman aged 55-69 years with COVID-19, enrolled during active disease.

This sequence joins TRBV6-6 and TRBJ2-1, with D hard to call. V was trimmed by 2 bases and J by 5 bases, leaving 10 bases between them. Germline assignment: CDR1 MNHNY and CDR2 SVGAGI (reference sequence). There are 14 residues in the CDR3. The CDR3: CASSYGTQNNEQFF. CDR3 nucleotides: TGTGCCAGCAGTTACGGAACACAGAACAATGAGCAGTTCTTC.

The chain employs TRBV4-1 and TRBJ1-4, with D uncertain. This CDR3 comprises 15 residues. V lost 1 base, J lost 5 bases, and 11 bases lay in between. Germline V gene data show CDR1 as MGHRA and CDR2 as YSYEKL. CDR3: CASSQARGSNEKLFF. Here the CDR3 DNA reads TGCGCCAGCAGCCAAGCGAGAGGATCGAATGAAAAACTGTTTTTT.

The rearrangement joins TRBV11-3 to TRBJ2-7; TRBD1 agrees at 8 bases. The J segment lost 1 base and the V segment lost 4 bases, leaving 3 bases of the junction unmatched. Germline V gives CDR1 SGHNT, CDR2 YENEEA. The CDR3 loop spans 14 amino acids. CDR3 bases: TGTGCCAGCAGCTCCCGGGACAGGTCCTACGAGCAGTACTTC. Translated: CASSSRDRSYEQYF.

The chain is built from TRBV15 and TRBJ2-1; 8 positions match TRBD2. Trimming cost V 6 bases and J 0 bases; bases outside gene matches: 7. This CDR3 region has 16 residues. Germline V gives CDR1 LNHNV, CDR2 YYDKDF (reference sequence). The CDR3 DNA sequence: TGTGCCACCAGACATAGCGGGGAAGCCTCCTACAATGAGCAGTTCTTC. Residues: CATRHSGEASYNEQFF.

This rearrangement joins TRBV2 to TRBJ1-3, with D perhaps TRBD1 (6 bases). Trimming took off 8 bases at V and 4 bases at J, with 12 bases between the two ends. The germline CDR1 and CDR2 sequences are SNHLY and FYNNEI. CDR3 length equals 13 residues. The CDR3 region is CASRQEGGNTIYF. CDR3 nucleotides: TGTGCCAGCCGACAGGAAGGGGGAAACACCATATATTTT.

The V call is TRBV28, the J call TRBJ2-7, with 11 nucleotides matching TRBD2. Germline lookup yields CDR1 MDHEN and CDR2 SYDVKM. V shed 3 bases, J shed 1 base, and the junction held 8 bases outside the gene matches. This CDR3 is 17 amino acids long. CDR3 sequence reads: CASSFPASGGPSYEQYF. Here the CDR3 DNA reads TGTGCCAGCAGTTTCCCAGCTAGCGGGGGGCCATCCTACGAGCAGTACTTC.

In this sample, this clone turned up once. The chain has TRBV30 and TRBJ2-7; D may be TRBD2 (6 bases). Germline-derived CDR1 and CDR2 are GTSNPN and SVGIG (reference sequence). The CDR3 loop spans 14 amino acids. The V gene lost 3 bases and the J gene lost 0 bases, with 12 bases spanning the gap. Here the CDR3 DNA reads TGTGCCTGGAGCGCTGGGGGGTTCTCCTACGAGCAGTACTTC. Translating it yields CAWSAGGFSYEQYF.

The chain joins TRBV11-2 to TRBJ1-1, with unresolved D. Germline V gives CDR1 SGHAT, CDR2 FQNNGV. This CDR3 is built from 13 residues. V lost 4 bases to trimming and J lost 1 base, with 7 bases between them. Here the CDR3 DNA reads TGTGCCAGCAGCTCACAGCCGAACACTGAAGCTTTCTTT. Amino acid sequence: CASSSQPNTEAFF.

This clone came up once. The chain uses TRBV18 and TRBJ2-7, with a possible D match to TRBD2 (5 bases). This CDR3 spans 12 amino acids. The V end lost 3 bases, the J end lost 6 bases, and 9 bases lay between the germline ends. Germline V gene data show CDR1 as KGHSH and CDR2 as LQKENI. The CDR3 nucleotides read TGTGCCAGCTCACCGCTCGCGGGCGAGCAGTACTTC. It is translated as CASSPLAGEQYF. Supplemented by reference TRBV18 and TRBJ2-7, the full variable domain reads NAGVMQNPRHLVRRRGQEARLRCSPMKGHSHVYWYRQLPEEGLKFMVYLQKENIIDESGMPKERFSAEFPKEGPSILRIQQVVRGDSAAYFCASSPLAGEQYFGPGTRLTVT.

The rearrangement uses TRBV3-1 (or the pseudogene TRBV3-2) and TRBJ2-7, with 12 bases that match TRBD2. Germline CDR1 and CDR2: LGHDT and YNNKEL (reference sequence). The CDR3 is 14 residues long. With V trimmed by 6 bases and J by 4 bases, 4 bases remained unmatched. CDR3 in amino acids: CASRSTSGGYEQYF. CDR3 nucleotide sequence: TGTGCCAGCAGGTCGACTAGCGGGGGTTACGAGCAGTACTTC.

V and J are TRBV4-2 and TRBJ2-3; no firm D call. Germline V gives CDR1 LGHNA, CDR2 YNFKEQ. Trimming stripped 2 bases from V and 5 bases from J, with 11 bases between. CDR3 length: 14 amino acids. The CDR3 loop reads CASSQTTVGDTQYF. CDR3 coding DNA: TGTGCCAGCAGCCAAACCACAGTTGGAGATACGCAGTATTTT.

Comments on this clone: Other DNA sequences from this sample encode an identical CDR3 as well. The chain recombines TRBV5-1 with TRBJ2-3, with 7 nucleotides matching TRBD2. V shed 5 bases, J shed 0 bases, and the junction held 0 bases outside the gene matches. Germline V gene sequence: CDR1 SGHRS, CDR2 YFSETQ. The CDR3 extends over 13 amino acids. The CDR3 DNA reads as TGCGCCAGCAGTAGCGGGAGCACAGATACGCAGTATTTT. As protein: CASSSGSTDTQYF.

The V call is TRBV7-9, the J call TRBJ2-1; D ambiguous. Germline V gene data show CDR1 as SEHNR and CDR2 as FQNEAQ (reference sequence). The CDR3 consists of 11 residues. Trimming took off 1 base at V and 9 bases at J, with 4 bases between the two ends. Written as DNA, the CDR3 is TGTGCCAGCAGCTTAGGAGCTGAGCAGTTCTTC. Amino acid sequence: CASSLGAEQFF.

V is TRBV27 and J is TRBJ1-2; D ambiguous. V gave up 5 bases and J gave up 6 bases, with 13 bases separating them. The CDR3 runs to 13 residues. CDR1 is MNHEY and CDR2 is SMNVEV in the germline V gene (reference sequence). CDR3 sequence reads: CASSQHDWHGYTF. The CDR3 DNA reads TGTGCCAGCAGTCAACACGACTGGCATGGCTACACCTTC.

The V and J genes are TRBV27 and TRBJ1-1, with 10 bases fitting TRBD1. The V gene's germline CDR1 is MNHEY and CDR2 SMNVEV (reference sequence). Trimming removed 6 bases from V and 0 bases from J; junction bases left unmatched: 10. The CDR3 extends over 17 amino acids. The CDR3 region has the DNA TGTGCCAGCAGATCCAGGACAGGGGGTCCTATGAACACTGAAGCTTTCTTT. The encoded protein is CASRSRTGGPMNTEAFF.

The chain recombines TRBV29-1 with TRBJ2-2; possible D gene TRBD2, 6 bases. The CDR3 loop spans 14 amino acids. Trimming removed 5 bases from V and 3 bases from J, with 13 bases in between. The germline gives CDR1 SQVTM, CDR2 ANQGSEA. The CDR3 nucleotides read TGCAGCGTTCGTGGAGGGGTTGACACCGGGGAGCTGTTTTTT. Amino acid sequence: CSVRGGVDTGELFF.

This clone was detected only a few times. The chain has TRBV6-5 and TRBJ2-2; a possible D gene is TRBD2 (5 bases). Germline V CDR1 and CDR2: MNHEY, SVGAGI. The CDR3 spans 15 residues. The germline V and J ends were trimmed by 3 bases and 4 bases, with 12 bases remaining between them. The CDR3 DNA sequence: TGTGCCAGCAGTTATGGGCGGGCCGGCACCGGGGAGCTGTTTTTT. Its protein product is CASSYGRAGTGELFF.

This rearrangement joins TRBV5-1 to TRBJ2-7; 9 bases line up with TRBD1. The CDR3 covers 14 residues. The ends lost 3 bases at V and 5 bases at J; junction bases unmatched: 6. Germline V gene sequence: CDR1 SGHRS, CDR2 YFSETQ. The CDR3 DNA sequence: TGCGCCAGCAGCTCCGGGACAGGGAACAACGAGCAGTACTTC. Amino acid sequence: CASSSGTGNNEQYF.

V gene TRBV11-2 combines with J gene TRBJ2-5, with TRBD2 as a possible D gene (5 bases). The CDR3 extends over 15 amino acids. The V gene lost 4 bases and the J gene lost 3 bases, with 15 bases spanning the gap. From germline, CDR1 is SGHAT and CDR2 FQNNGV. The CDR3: CASSSWPTREETQYF. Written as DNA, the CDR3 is TGTGCCAGCAGCTCGTGGCCAACGAGGGAAGAGACCCAGTACTTC.

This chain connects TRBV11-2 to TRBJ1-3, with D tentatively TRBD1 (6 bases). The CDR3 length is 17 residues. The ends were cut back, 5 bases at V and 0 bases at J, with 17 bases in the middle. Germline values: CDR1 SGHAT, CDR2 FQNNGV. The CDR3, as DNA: TGTGCCAGCAGCCACCCCTTGGGGGGGCTCTCTGGAAACACCATATATTTT. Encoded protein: CASSHPLGGLSGNTIYF.

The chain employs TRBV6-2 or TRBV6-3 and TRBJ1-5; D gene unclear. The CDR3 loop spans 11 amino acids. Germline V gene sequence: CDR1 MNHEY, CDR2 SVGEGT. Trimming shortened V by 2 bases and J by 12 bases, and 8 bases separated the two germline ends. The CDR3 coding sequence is TGTGCCAGCAGTTACCTGGAGCGCCAGCATTTT. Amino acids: CASSYLERQHF.

For the CDR3, the DNA is TGTGCCAGCAGGGGGGACAGTAGCAATCAGCCCCAGCATTTT. Translated: CASRGDSSNQPQHF. The chain is built from TRBV28 and TRBJ1-5; 7 bases line up with TRBD1. The V gene's germline CDR1 is MDHEN and CDR2 SYDVKM. J was trimmed by 0 bases and V by 6 bases; bases with no gene match: 2. The CDR3 covers 14 residues.

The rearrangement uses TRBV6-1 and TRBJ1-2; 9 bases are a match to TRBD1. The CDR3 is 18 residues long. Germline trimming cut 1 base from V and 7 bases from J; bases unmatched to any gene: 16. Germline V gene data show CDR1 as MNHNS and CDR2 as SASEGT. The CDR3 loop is CASSEGAGTGISKRGYTF. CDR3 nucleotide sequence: TGTGCCAGCAGTGAAGGGGCCGGGACAGGGATATCAAAGCGTGGCTACACCTTC.

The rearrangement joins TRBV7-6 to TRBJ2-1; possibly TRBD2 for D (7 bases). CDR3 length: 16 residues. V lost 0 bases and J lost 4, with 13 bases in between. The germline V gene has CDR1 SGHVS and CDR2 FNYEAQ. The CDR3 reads CASSLAGLGGYNEQFF. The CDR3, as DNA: TGTGCCAGCAGCTTAGCTGGACTAGGGGGATACAATGAGCAGTTCTTC.

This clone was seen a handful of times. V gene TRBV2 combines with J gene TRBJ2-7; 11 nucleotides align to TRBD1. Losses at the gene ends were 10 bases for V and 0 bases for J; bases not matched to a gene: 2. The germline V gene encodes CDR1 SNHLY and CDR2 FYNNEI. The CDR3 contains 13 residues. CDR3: CAKGTGGSYEQYF. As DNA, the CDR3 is TGTGCCAAGGGGACAGGGGGCTCCTACGAGCAGTACTTC.

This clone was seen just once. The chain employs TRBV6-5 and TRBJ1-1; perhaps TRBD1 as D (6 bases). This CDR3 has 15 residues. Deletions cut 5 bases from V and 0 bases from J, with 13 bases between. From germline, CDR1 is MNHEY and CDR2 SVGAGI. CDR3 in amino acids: CASSPPQGLNTEAFF. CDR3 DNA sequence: TGTGCCAGCAGTCCACCACAGGGATTGAACACTGAAGCTTTCTTT.

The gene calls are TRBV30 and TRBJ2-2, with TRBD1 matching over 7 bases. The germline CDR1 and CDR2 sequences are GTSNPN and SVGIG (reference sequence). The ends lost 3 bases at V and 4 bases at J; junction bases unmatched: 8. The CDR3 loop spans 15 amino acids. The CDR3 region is CAWRDDRVPTGELFF. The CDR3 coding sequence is TGTGCCTGGAGAGACGACAGGGTGCCCACCGGGGAGCTGTTTTTT. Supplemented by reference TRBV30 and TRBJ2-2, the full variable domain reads SQTIHQWPATLVQPVGSPLSLECTVEGTSNPNLYWYRQAAGRGLQLLFYSVGIGQISSEVPQNLSASRPQDRQFILSSKKLLLSDSGFYLCAWRDDRVPTGELFFGEGSRLTVL.

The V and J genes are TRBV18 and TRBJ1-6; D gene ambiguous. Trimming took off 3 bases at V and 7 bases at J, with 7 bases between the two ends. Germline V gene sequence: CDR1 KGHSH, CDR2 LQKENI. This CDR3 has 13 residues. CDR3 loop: CASSPGENSPLHF. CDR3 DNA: TGTGCCAGCTCACCGGGCGAAAATTCACCCCTCCACTTT.